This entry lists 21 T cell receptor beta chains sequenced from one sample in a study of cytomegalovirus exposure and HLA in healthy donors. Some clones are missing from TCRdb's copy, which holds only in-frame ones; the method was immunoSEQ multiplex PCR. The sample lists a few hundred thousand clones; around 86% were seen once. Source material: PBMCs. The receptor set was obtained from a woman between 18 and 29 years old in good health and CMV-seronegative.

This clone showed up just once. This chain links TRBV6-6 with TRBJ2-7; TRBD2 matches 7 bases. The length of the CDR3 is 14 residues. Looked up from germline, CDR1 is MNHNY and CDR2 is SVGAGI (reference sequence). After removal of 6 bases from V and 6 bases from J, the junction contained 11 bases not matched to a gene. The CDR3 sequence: CASSGLAVGPEQYF. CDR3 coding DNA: TGTGCCAGCAGCGGCCTAGCGGTAGGGCCCGAGCAGTACTTC.

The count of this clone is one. CDR3 nucleotides: TGTGCCAGCAGCGGGACAGCAAATCAGCCCCAGCATTTT. It translates to CASSGTANQPQHF. The chain is built from TRBV6-5 and TRBJ1-5; 7 nucleotides agree with TRBD1. CDR3 length: 13 amino acids. V shed 6 bases and J 4 bases; nucleotides not matched to a gene: 3. CDR1 and CDR2 (germline): MNHEY, SVGAGI.

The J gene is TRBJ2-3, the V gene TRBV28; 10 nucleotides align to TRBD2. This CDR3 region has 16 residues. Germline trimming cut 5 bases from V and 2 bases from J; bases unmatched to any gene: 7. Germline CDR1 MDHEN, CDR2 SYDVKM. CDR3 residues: CASSPQLAGLTDTQYF. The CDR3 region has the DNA TGTGCCAGCAGTCCACAACTAGCGGGACTCACAGATACGCAGTATTTT.

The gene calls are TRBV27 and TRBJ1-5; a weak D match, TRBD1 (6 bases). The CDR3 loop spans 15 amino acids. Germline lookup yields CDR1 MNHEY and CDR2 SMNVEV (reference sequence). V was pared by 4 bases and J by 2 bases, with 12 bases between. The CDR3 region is CASSSTGRGNQPQHF. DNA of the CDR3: TGTGCCAGCAGTTCAACAGGGAGAGGCAATCAGCCCCAGCATTTT.

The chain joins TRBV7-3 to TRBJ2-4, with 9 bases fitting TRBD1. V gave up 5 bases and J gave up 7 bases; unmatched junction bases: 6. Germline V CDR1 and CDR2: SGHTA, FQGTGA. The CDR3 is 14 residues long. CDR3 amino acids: CASSPGTGPNIQYF. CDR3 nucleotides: TGTGCCAGCAGCCCGGGGACAGGGCCGAACATTCAGTACTTC. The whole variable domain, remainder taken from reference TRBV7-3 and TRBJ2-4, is GAGVSQTPSNKVTEKGKYVELRCDPISGHTALYWYRQSLGQGPEFLIYFQGTGAADDSGLPNDRFFAVRPEGSVSTLKIQRTERGDSAVYLCASSPGTGPNIQYFGAGTRLSVL.

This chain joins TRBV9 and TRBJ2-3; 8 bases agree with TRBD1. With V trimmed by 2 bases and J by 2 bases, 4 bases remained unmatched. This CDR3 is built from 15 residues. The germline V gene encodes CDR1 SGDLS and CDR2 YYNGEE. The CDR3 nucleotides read TGTGCCAGCAGCGTGACAGGGGCCCTCACAGATACGCAGTATTTT. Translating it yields CASSVTGALTDTQYF.

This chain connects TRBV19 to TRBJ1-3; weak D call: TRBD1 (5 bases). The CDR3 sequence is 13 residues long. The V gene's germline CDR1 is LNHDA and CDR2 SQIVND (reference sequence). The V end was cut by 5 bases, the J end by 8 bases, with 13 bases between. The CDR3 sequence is CASSPQGVDTIYF. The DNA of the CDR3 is TGTGCCAGTAGTCCCCAGGGTGTGGACACCATATATTTT.

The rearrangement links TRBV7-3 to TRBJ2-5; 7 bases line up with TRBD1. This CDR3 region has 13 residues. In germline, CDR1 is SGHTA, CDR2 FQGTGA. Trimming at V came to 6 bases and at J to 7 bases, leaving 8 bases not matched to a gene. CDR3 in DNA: TGTGCCAGCAGTTCCGGGACAGAGGGGACCCAGTACTTC. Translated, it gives CASSSGTEGTQYF.

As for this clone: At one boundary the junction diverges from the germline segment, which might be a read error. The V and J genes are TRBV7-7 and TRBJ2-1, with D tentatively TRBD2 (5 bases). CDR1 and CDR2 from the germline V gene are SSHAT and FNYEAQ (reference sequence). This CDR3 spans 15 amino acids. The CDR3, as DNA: TGTGCTAGCAGCTTATCCCTAGCTGGCTACAATGAGCAGTTCTTC. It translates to CASSLSLAGYNEQFF. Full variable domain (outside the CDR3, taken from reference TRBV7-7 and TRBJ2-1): GAGVSQSPRYKVTKRGQDVTLRCDPISSHATLYWYQQALGQGPEFLTYFNYEAQPDKSGLPSDRFSAERPEGSISTLTIQRTEQRDSAMYRCASSLSLAGYNEQFFGPGTRLTVL.

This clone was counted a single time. CDR3 region: CASSHAGRTNYGYTF. CDR3 DNA sequence: TGCGCCAGCAGCCACGCGGGCAGAACTAACTATGGCTACACCTTC. V is TRBV4-1 and J is TRBJ1-2; the D is unclear. CDR1 is MGHRA and CDR2 is YSYEKL in the germline V gene. Trimming removed 3 bases from V and 0 bases from J, with 11 bases in between. The CDR3 has 15 amino acids.

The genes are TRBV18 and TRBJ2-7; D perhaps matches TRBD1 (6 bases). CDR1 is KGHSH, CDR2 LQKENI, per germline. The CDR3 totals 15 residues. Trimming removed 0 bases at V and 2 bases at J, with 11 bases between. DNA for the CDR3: TGTGCCAGCTCACCACCCTTGACAGGTCCCTACGAGCAGTACTTC. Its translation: CASSPPLTGPYEQYF.

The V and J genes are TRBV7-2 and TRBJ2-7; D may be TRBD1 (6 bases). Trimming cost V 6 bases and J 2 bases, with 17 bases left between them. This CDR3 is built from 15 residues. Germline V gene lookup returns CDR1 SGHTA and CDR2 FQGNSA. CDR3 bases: TGTGCCAGCAGTCTCCTCGGGGACATAGCCTACGAGCAGTACTTC. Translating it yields CASSLLGDIAYEQYF.

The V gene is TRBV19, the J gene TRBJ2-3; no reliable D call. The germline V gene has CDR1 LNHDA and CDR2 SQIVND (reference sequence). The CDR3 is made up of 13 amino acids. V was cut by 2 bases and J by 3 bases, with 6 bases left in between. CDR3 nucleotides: TGTGCCAGTAGTATAATCACTACAGATACGCAGTATTTT. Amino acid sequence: CASSIITTDTQYF.

The chain's CDR3 is CASSVGQGGADTQYF. The CDR3 bases are TGTGCCAGCAGTGTTGGACAGGGTGGGGCAGATACGCAGTATTTT. J is TRBJ2-3 and V is TRBV2; 8 bases agree with TRBD1. Germline assignment: CDR1 SNHLY and CDR2 FYNNEI. CDR3 size: 15 residues. J was trimmed by 4 bases and V by 4 bases; bases with no gene match: 7.

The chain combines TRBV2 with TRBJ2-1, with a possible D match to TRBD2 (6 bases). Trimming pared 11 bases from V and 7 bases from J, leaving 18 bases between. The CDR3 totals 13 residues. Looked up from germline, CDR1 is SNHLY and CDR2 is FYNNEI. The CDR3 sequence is CAGGASVGNEQFF. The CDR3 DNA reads TGTGCCGGAGGGGCTAGCGTGGGGAATGAGCAGTTCTTC.

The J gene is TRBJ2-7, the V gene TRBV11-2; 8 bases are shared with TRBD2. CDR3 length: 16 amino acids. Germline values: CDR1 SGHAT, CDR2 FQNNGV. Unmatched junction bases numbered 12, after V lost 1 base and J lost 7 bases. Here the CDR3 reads CASSLGGTRGAREQYF. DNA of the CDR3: TGTGCCAGCAGCTTAGGCGGGACTAGAGGGGCTAGAGAGCAGTACTTC. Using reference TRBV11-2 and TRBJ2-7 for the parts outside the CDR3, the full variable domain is EAGVAQSPRYKIIEKRQSVAFWCNPISGHATLYWYQQILGQGPKLLIQFQNNGVVDDSQLPKDRFSAERLKGVDSTLKIQPAKLEDSAVYLCASSLGGTRGAREQYFGPGTRLTVT.

CDR3 sequence (DNA): TGTCTATCTAGCGGCCACACCGGGGAGCTGTTTTTT. Its translation is CLSSGHTGELFF. The chain carries TRBV27 and TRBJ2-2; 7 bases fit TRBD2. This CDR3 is 12 amino acids long. The germline CDR1 and CDR2 sequences are MNHEY and SMNVEV (reference sequence).

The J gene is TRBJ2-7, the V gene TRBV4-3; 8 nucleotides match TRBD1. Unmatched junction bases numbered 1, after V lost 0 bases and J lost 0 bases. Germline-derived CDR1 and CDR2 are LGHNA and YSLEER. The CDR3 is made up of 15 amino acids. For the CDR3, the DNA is TGCGCCAGCAGCCAAGAGGGGACAGGCTCCTACGAGCAGTACTTC. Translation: CASSQEGTGSYEQYF.

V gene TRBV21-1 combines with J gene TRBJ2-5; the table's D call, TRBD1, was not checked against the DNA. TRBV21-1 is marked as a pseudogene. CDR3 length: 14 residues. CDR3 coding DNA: TGTGCCAGCAGCAAAGTCCAGGGCCCGGGGACCCAGTACTTC. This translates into CASSKVQGPGTQYF.

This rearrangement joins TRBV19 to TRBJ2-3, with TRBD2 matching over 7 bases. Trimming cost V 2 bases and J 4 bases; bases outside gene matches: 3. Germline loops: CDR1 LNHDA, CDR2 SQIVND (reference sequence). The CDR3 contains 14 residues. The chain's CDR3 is CASSISAGADTQYF. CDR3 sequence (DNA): TGTGCCAGTAGTATATCGGCGGGGGCAGATACGCAGTATTTT.

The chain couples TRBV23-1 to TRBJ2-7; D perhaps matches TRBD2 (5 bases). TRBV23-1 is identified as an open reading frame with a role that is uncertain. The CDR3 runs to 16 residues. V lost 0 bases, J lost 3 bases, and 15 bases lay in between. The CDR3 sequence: CASSQSRAPRNYEQYF. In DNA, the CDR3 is TGCGCCAGCAGTCAATCGCGGGCACCTCGGAACTACGAGCAGTACTTC.